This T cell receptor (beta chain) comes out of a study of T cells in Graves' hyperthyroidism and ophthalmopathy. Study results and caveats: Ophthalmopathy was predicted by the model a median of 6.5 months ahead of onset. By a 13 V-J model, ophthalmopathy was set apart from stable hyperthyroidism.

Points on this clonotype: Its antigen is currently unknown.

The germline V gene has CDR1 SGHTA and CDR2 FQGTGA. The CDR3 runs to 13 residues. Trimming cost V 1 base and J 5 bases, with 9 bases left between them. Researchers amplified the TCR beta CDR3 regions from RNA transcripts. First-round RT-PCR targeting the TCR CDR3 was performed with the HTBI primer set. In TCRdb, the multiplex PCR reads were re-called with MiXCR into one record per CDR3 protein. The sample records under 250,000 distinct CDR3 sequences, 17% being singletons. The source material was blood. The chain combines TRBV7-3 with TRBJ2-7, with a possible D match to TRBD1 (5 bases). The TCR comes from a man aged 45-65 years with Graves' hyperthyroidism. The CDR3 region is CASSLILGHEQYF. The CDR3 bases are TGTGCCAGCAGCTTAATTCTGGGGCACGAGCAGTACTTC. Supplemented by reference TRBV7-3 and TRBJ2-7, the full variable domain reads GAGVSQTPSNKVTEKGKYVELRCDPISGHTALYWYRQSLGQGPEFLIYFQGTGAADDSGLPNDRFFAVRPEGSVSTLKIQRTERGDSAVYLCASSLILGHEQYFGPGTRLTVT.